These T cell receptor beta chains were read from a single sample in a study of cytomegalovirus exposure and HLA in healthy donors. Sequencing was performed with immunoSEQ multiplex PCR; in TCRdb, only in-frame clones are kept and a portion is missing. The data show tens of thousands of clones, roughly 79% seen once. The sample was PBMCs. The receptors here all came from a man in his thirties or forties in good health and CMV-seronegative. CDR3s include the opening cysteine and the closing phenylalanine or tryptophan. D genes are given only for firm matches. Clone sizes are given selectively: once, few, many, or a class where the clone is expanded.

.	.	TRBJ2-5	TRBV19	CANSQVQETQYF	TGTGCCAACTCTCAGGTCCAGGAGACCCAGTACTTC
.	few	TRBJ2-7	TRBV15	CATRLLGSESYEQYF	TGTGCCACCAGGCTTTTGGGCTCTGAAAGTTACGAGCAGTACTTC
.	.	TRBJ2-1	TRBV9	CASSPPRRGVEQFF	TGTGCCAGCAGCCCTCCCCGGCGGGGCGTGGAGCAGTTCTTC
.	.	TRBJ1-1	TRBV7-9	CASSPQRQVMNTEAFF	TGTGCCAGCAGCCCTCAAAGACAGGTTATGAACACTGAAGCTTTCTTT
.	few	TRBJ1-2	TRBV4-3	CASSQDPRGQYGYTF	TGCGCCAGCAGCCAAGATCCCAGGGGACAATACGGCTACACCTTC
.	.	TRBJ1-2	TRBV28	CASSPPRGAVQGYTF	TGTGCCAGCAGCCCCCCTCGTGGTGCGGTTCAGGGCTACACCTTC
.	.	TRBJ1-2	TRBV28	CASSPAGLYGYTF	TGTGCCAGCAGCCCTGCCGGACTCTATGGCTACACCTTC
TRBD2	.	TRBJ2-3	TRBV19	CASRTSGSTDTQYF	TGTGCCAGTAGGACTAGCGGGAGCACAGATACGCAGTATTTT
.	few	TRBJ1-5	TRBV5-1	CATHTAENDSNQPQHF	TGCGCCACGCACACAGCAGAAAACGATAGCAATCAGCCCCAGCATTTT
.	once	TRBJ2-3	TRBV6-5	CATRRGPADTQYF	TGTGCCACCCGCCGAGGGCCGGCAGATACGCAGTATTTT
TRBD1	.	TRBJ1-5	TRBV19	CASSIGQGGAQPQHF	TGTGCCAGTAGTATCGGACAGGGAGGCGCTCAGCCCCAGCATTTT
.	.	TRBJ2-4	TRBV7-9	CASSPELGPLAKNIQYF	TGTGCCAGCAGCCCAGAGCTGGGCCCACTAGCCAAAAACATTCAGTACTTC
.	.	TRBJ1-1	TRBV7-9	CASSIQGLMNTEAFF	TGTGCCAGCAGCATCCAGGGGCTCATGAACACTGAAGCTTTCTTT
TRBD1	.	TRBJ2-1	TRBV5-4	CASSAPGQGNNEQFF	TGTGCCAGCAGCGCACCGGGACAGGGGAACAATGAGCAGTTCTTC
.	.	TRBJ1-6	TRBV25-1	CASSDPRGAGPLHF	TGTGCCAGCAGTGACCCGCGGGGTGCTGGACCCCTCCACTTT
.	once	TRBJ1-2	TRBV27	CASKRGGANYGYTF	TGTGCCAGCAAAAGGGGGGGGGCTAACTATGGCTACACCTTC
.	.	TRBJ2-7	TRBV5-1	CASSWGRVLPTDEQYF	TGCGCCAGCAGCTGGGGCAGGGTCCTCCCGACGGACGAGCAGTACTTC
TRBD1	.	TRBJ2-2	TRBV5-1	CASSLASTGGTGELFF	TGCGCCAGCAGCTTGGCGTCTACAGGGGGTACCGGGGAGCTGTTTTTT
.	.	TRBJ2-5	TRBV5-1	CASSQTGQGKETQYF	TGCGCCAGCAGCCAAACGGGGCAGGGGAAAGAGACCCAGTACTTC
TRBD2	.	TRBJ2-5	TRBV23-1	CASSLGKKAGHQETQYF	TGCGCCAGCAGTCTAGGGAAGAAAGCGGGGCACCAAGAGACCCAGTACTTC
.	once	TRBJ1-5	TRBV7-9	CASSLDGRSNQPQHF	TGTGCCAGCAGCTTAGATGGGAGAAGCAATCAGCCCCAGCATTTT
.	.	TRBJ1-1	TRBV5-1	CASSLEAPRSEAFF	TGCGCCAGCAGCTTGGAAGCTCCCCGCTCTGAAGCTTTCTTT
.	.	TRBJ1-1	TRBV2	CASNGVGNTEAFF	TGTGCCAGCAACGGGGTGGGGAACACTGAAGCTTTCTTT
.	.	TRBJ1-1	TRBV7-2	CASSQRTVAFF	TGTGCCAGCAGCCAACGGACAGTCGCTTTCTTT
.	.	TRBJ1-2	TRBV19	CASSIDRQFYGYTF	TGTGCCAGTAGTATAGACCGACAGTTCTATGGCTACACCTTC
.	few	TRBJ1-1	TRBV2	CASTLDRNTEAFF	TGTGCCAGCACCCTGGACAGGAACACTGAAGCTTTCTTT
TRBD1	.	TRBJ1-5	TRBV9	CASSVGVTGDSNQPQHF	TGTGCCAGCAGCGTGGGAGTGACAGGGGATAGCAATCAGCCCCAGCATTTT
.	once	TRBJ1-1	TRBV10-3	CAISETVVDTEAFF	TGTGCCATCAGTGAAACGGTGGTGGACACTGAAGCTTTCTTT
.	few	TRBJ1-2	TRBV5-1	CASSLAARLDGYTF	TGCGCCAGCAGCTTGGCCGCCAGGTTGGATGGCTACACCTTC
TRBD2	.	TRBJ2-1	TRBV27	CASSLSLAGGVYEQFF	TGTGCCAGCAGTTTGTCACTAGCGGGGGGGGTGTATGAGCAGTTCTTC
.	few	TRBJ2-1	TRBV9	CASSVDVGPNNEQFF	TGTGCCAGCAGCGTAGATGTGGGCCCCAACAATGAGCAGTTCTTC
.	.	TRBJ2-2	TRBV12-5	CASGLSPDLTGELFF	TGTGCTAGTGGTTTGTCCCCGGACTTAACCGGGGAGCTGTTTTTT
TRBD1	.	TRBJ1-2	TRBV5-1	CASSLQTGTNYGYTF	TGCGCCAGCAGCTTACAGACAGGGACGAACTATGGCTACACCTTC
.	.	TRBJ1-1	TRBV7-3	CASSLLGDTEAFF	TGTGCCAGCAGCTTATTAGGGGACACTGAAGCTTTCTTT
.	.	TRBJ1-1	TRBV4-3	CASSQAASENTEAFF	TGCGCCAGCAGCCAAGCTGCGTCCGAGAACACTGAAGCTTTCTTT
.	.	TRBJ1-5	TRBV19	CASARQVYSNQPQHF	TGTGCCAGTGCCCGACAAGTATATAGCAATCAGCCCCAGCATTTT
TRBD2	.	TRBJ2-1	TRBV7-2	CASSLMLAGGFTDEQFF	TGTGCCAGCAGCTTAATGCTAGCGGGGGGTTTTACAGATGAGCAGTTCTTC
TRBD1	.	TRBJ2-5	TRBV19	CATKTGVGQETQYF	TGTGCCACGAAGACAGGGGTAGGCCAAGAGACCCAGTACTTC
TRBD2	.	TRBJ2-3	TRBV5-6	CASSSIPGLAGAATDTQYF	TGTGCCAGCAGCTCAATTCCGGGACTAGCGGGGGCCGCGACGGATACGCAGTATTTT
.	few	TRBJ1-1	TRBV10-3	CAILRDTEAFF	TGTGCCATCCTGCGAGACACTGAAGCTTTCTTT
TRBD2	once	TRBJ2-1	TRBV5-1	CASSFAGRGFNEQFF	TGCGCCAGCAGCTTCGCCGGGAGGGGCTTCAATGAGCAGTTCTTC
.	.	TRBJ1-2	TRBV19	CASSQGQHNYGYTF	TGTGCCAGTAGCCAGGGACAACATAACTATGGCTACACCTTC
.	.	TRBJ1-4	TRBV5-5	CASITQPRGDEKLFF	TGTGCCAGCATCACGCAGCCGCGGGGGGATGAAAAACTGTTTTTT
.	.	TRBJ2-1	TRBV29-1	CSTKAGRQSNEQFF	TGCAGCACAAAAGCGGGTCGCCAGAGCAATGAGCAGTTCTTC
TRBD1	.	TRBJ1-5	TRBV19	CASSPRTGADQPQHF	TGTGCCAGTAGTCCCAGGACAGGGGCCGATCAGCCCCAGCATTTT
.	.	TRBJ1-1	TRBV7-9	CSSSLERGWSNEDTEAFF	TGTTCCAGCAGCTTAGAGCGGGGATGGAGTAACGAGGACACTGAAGCTTTCTTT
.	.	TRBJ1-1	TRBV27	CASRVGRGDYTEAFF	TGTGCCAGCAGGGTGGGGAGGGGTGATTACACTGAAGCTTTCTTT
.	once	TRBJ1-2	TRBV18	CASSPGGPKVYGYTF	TGTGCCAGCTCACCCGGGGGGCCGAAGGTCTATGGCTACACCTTC
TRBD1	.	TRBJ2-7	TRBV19	CASSILGQGTYEQYF	TGTGCCAGTAGTATTCTCGGACAGGGCACCTACGAGCAGTACTTC
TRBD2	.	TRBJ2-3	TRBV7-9	CASSSPLGGRGTDTQYF	TGTGCCAGCAGCTCCCCATTAGGCGGGAGAGGCACAGATACGCAGTATTTT
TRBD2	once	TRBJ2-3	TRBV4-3	CASSQVLGSGGSGVNTQYF	TGCGCCAGCAGCCAAGTGTTAGGTAGCGGGGGCTCCGGGGTGAATACGCAGTATTTT
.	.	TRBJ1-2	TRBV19	CASSMQSLQGYTF	TGTGCCAGTAGTATGCAGTCGCTCCAGGGCTACACCTTC
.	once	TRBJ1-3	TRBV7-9	CASSSTGYTIYF	TGTGCCAGCAGCTCAACAGGTTACACCATATATTTT
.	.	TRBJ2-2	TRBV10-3	CAITRGDANTGELFF	TGTGCCATCACCCGCGGGGACGCTAACACCGGGGAGCTGTTTTTT
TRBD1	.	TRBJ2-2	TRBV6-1	CASSEWTGNTGELFF	TGTGCCAGCAGTGAGTGGACAGGGAACACCGGGGAGCTGTTTTTT